This T cell receptor beta chain was retrieved from a study of shared clonotypes between healthy human individuals. The CDR3 runs to 14 residues. Between the trimmed V and J ends, which lost 6 bases and 4 bases, there was a span of 16 bases. CDR1 and CDR2 from the germline V gene are MNHEY and SVGAGI. The protocol was immunoSEQ multiplex PCR, while the TCRdb copy is restricted to in-frame clones and leaves out a portion. The sample includes 750,000 to 1,000,000 clones, 80% to 95% of them seen just once. CD8 cells classed as naive were CD45RO-negative and positively selected for CCR7, excluding terminally differentiated effector memory CD45RA+ cells.

The sequenced sample was naive CD8+ T cells sorted from blood. The source is a man aged 25 to 40 in good health. The genes are TRBV6-5 and TRBJ2-7; the D gene is possibly TRBD2 (6 bases). The CDR3: CASSESGLQYEQYF. DNA of the CDR3: TGTGCCAGCAGCGAAAGCGGGTTACAATACGAGCAGTACTTC.